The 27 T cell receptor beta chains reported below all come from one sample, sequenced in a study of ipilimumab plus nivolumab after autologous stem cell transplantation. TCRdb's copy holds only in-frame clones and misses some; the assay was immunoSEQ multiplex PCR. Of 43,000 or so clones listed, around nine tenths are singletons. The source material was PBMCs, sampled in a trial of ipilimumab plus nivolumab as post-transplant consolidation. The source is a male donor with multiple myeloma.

This chain's CDR3 is CASSSGFNYGYTF. The CDR3 DNA is TGTGCCAGCAGCTCAGGATTTAACTATGGCTACACCTTC. The rearrangement links TRBV5-6 to TRBJ1-2; D is ambiguous. This CDR3 spans 13 amino acids. Germline CDR1 SGHDT, CDR2 YYEEEE. Trimming cost V 3 bases and J 1 base, with 7 bases left between them.

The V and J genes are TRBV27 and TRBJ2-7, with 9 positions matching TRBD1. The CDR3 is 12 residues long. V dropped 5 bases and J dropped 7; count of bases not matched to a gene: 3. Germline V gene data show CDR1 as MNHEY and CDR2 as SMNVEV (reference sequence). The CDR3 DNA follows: TGTGCCAGCAGTGACAGGGGGGGTGAGCAGTACTTC. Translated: CASSDRGGEQYF.

The CDR3 sequence is CASSLAGWGTEAFF. DNA for the CDR3: TGTGCCAGCAGCTTAGCAGGGTGGGGCACTGAAGCTTTCTTT. V usage is TRBV11-3 and J usage is TRBJ1-1; D is perhaps TRBD1 (5 bases). CDR3 length: 14 residues. From germline, CDR1 is SGHNT and CDR2 YENEEA. V was clipped by 1 base and J by 4 bases, with 10 bases between them.

Here the CDR3 reads CASSLGTGRYEQYF. Here the CDR3 DNA reads TGTGCCAGCAGCCTCGGGACAGGGCGGTACGAGCAGTACTTC. This chain joins TRBV11-2 and TRBJ2-7; the match to TRBD1 covers 9 bases. V shed 5 bases and J 4 bases; nucleotides not matched to a gene: 6. The germline gives CDR1 SGHAT, CDR2 FQNNGV. The CDR3 has 14 amino acids. Drawing the rest from reference TRBV11-2 and TRBJ2-7, the complete variable domain is EAGVAQSPRYKIIEKRQSVAFWCNPISGHATLYWYQQILGQGPKLLIQFQNNGVVDDSQLPKDRFSAERLKGVDSTLKIQPAKLEDSAVYLCASSLGTGRYEQYFGPGTRLTVT.

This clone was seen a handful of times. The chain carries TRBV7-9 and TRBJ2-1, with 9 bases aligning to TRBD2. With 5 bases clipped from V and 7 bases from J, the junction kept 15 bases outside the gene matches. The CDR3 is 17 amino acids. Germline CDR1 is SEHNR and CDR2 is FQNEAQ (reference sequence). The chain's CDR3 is CASSPTAGSGRWNEQFF. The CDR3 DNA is TGTGCCAGCAGCCCCACCGCGGGGAGCGGGAGGTGGAATGAGCAGTTCTTC.

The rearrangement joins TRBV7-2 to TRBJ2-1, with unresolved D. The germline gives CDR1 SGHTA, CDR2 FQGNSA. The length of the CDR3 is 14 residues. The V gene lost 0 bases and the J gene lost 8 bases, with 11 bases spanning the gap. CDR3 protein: CASSLAVGYDEQFF. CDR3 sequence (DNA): TGTGCCAGCAGCTTAGCGGTGGGGTACGATGAGCAGTTCTTC.

Here the CDR3 DNA reads TGTGCCAGCAGTAGACAGGGGTGGCTTGAAGCTTTCTTT. It translates to CASSRQGWLEAFF. The chain joins TRBV6-1 to TRBJ1-1; the match to TRBD1 covers 8 bases. CDR1 and CDR2 (germline): MNHNS, SASEGT. Trimming cost V 5 bases and J 7 bases; bases outside gene matches: 6. CDR3 length: 13 amino acids.

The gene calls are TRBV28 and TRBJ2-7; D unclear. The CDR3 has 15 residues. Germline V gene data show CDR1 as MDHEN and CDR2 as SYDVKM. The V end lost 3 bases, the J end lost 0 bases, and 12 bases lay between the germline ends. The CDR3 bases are TGTGCCAGCAGTTTCGCAGGAGCCAGCTCCTACGAGCAGTACTTC. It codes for CASSFAGASSYEQYF.

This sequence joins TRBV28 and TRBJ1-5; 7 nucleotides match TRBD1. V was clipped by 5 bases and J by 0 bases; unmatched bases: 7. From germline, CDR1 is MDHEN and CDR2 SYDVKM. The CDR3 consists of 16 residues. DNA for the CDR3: TGTGCCAGCAGTCGGGACAGACCGCATAGCAATCAGCCCCAGCATTTT. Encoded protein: CASSRDRPHSNQPQHF.

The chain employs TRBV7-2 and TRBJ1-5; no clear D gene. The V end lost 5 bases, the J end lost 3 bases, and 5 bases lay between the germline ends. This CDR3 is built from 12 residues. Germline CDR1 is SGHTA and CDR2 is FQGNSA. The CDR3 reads CASSPTNQPQHF. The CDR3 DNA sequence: TGTGCCAGCAGCCCTACCAATCAGCCCCAGCATTTT.

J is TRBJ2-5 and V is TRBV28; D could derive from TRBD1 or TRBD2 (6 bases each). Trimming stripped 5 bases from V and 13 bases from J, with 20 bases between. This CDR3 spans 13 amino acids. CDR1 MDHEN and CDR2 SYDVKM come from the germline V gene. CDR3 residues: CASSSRGTLVPYF. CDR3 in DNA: TGTGCCAGCAGTAGTCGGGGGACACTGGTTCCGTACTTC.

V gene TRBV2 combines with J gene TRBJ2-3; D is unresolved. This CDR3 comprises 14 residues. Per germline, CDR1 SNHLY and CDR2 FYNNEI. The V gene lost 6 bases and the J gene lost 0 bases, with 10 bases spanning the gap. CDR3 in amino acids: CASSPPLSTDTQYF. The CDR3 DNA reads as TGTGCCAGCAGCCCCCCTCTCAGCACAGATACGCAGTATTTT.

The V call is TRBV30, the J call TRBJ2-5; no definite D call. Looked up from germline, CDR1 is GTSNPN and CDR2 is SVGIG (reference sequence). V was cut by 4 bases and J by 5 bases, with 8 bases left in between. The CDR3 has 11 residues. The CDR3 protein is CAWTSRETQYF. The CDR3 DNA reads TGTGCCTGGACAAGCCGCGAGACCCAGTACTTC.

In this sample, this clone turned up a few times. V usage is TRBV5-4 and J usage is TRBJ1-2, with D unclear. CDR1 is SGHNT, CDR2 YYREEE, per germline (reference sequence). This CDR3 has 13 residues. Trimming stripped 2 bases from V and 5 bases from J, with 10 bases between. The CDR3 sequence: CASSLGGKYGYTF. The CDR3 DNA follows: TGTGCCAGCAGCTTAGGAGGAAAGTATGGCTACACCTTC.

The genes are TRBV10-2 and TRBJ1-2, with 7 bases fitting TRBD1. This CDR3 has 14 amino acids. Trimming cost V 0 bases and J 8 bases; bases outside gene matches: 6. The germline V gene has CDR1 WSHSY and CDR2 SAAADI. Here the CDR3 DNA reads TGCGCCAGCAGTGAGTCTATGACAGGGAAGGGCTACACCTTC. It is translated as CASSESMTGKGYTF.

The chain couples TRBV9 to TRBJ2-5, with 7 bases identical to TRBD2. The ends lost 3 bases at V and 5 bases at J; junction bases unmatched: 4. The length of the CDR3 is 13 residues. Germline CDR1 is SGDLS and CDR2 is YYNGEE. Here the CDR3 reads CASSAFGGETQYF. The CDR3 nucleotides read TGTGCCAGCAGCGCCTTCGGGGGGGAGACCCAGTACTTC. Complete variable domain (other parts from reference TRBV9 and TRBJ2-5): DSGVTQTPKHLITATGQRVTLRCSPRSGDLSVYWYQQSLDQGLQFLIQYYNGEERAKGNILERFSAQQFPDLHSELNLSSLELGDSALYFCASSAFGGETQYFGPGTRLLVL.

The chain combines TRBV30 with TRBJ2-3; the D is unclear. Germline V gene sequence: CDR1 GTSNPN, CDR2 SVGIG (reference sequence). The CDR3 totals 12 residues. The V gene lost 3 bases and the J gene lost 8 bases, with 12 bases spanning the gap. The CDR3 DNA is TGTGCCTGGAGGCAAGTCGAGAGTACGCAGTATTTT. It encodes CAWRQVESTQYF.

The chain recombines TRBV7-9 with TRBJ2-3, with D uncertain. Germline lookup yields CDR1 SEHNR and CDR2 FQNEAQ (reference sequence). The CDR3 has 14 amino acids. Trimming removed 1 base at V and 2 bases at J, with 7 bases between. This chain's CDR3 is CASSLGYSTDTQYF. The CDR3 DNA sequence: TGTGCCAGCAGCTTAGGGTACTCCACAGATACGCAGTATTTT.

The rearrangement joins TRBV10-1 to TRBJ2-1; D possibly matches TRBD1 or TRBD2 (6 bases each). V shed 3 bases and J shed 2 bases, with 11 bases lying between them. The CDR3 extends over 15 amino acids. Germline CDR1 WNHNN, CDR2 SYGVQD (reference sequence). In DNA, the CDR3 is TGCGCCAGCAGTGAAGGGGGGACGGCCTACAATGAGCAGTTCTTC. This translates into CASSEGGTAYNEQFF.

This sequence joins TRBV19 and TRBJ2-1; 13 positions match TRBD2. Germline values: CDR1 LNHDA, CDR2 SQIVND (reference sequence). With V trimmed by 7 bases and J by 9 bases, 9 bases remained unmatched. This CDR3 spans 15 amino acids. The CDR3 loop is CASTSGLAGAGEQFF. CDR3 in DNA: TGTGCCAGTACCTCAGGACTAGCGGGAGCAGGTGAGCAGTTCTTC.

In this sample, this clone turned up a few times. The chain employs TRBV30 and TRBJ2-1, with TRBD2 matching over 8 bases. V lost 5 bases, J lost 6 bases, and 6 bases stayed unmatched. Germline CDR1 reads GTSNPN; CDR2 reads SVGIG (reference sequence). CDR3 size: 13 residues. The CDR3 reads CAWGPAGGNEQFF. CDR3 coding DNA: TGTGCCTGGGGGCCTGCGGGAGGCAATGAGCAGTTCTTC.

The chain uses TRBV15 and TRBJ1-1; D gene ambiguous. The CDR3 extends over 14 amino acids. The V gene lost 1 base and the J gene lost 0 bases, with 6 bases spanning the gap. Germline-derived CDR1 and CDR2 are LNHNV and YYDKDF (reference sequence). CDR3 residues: CATSRVGLNTEAFF. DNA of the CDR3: TGTGCCACCAGCAGAGTAGGACTGAACACTGAAGCTTTCTTT.

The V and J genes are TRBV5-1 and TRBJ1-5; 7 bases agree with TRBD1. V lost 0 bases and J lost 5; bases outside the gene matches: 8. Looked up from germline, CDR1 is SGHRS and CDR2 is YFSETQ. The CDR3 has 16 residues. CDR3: CASSLGGQFSDQPQHF. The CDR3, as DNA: TGCGCCAGCAGCTTGGGGGGACAGTTTTCGGATCAGCCCCAGCATTTT.

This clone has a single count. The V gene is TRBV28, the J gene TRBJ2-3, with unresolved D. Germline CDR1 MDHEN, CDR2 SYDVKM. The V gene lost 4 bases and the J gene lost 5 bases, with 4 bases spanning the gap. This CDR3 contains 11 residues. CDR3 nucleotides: TGTGCCAGCAGTTATAGAGATACGCAGTATTTT. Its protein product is CASSYRDTQYF.

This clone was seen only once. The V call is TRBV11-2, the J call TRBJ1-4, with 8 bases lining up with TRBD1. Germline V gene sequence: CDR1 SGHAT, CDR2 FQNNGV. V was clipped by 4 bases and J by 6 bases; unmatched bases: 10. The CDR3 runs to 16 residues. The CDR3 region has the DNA TGTGCCAGCAGCTCCCACCAGGGGGCTGGGGATGAAAAACTGTTTTTT. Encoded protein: CASSSHQGAGDEKLFF.

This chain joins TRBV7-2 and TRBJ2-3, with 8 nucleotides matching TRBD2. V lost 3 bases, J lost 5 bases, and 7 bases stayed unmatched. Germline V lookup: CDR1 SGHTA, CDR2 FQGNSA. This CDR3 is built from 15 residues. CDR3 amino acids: CASSFAGGQGDTQYF. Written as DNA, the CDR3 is TGTGCCAGCAGCTTTGCGGGGGGCCAAGGAGATACGCAGTATTTT.

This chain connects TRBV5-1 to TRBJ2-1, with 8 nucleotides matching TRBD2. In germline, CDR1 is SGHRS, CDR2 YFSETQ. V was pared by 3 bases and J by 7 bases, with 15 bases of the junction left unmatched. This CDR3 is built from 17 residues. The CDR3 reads CASSSGVVAGMGNEQFF. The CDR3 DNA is TGCGCCAGCAGCTCGGGCGTGGTAGCGGGAATGGGAAATGAGCAGTTCTTC. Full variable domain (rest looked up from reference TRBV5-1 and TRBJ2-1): KAGVTQTPRYLIKTRGQQVTLSCSPISGHRSVSWYQQTPGQGLQFLFEYFSETQRNKGNFPGRFSGRQFSNSRSEMNVSTLELGDSALYLCASSSGVVAGMGNEQFFGPGTRLTVL.